This T cell receptor (beta chain) was profiled in a study of neurological immune-mediated disorders. Study outcomes and limitations: The most TCR clonal expansion was seen in HTLV-1-associated myelopathy, whereas the least was seen in multiple sclerosis, below the level in healthy controls. There were no CDR3 amino acid sequences shared by expanded clones across subjects, a result suggesting private repertoires in all groups.

One entry per CDR3 protein results from TCRdb running MiXCR on the 5' RACE reads. The sample holds around 37,000 distinct CDR3 sequences; around 14% are singletons and the top ten take roughly 30%. This clonotype was seen at least ten times. Its specificity is not known. The V and J ends lost 8 bases and 2 bases respectively, with 10 bases between them. The CDR3 consists of 13 residues. Germline V gene sequence: CDR1 MNHEY, CDR2 SVGAGI. The sequencing input was PBMCs. This chain joins TRBV6-5 and TRBJ1-5, with D perhaps matching TRBD1 (6 bases). The clonotype comes from a woman between 45 and 60 years old with HTLV-1-associated myelopathy (HAM/TSP). CDR3 region: CASAGAGNQPQHF. CDR3 coding DNA: TGTGCCAGCGCGGGGGCTGGCAATCAGCCCCAGCATTTT.